The T cell receptor beta chain described here comes from a study of cytomegalovirus exposure and HLA in healthy donors. Findings of the study overall: Apparent HLA restriction characterized most CMV-associated TCR beta chains in a later analysis. Follow-up analysis seemed to connect common viral pathogens with several of the most significant clusters identified. Reported findings show TCR beta sequences accurately forecast HLA-A and HLA-B alleles in most subjects. Reported results showed that the classifier diagnosed cytomegalovirus status with high specificity and sensitivity.

As for this clone: Antigen: not known.

Trimming took 3 bases from V and 1 from J, leaving 9 bases between them. The CDR3 length is 13 residues. Germline CDR1 and CDR2: GTSNPN and SVGIG (reference sequence). PCR amplification relied on 60 Vbeta primers (plus 13 Jbeta primers). Assay: immunoSEQ multiplex PCR; the TCRdb copy retains only in-frame clones and omits some. This table has about 140,000 clones, roughly 73% appearing once. The sequencing input was PBMCs. The chain has TRBV30 and TRBJ1-2; a possible D gene is TRBD1 (5 bases). This sequence was found in a man between 40 and 49 years old in good health and CMV-seronegative. The CDR3 here is CAWRPQGNYGYTF. CDR3 nucleotide sequence: TGTGCCTGGAGACCCCAGGGTAACTATGGCTACACCTTC. Full variable domain (missing parts from reference TRBV30 and TRBJ1-2): SQTIHQWPATLVQPVGSPLSLECTVEGTSNPNLYWYRQAAGRGLQLLFYSVGIGQISSEVPQNLSASRPQDRQFILSSKKLLLSDSGFYLCAWRPQGNYGYTFGSGTRLTVV.